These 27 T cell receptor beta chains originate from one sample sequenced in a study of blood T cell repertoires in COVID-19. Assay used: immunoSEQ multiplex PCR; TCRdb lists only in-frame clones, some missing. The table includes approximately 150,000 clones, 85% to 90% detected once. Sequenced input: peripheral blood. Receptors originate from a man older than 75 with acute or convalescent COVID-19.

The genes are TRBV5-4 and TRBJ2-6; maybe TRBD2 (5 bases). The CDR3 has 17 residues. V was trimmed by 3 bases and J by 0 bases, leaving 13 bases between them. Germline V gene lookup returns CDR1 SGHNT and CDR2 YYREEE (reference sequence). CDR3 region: CASSSWTVRSGANVLTF. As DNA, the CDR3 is TGTGCCAGCAGCTCATGGACTGTCCGCTCTGGGGCCAACGTCCTGACTTTC.

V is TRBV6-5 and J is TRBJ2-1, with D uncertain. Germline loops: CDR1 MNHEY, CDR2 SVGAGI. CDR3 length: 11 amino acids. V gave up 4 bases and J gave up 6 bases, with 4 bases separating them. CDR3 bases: TGTGCCAGCAGTTGGCTCAATGAGCAGTTCTTC. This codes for CASSWLNEQFF.

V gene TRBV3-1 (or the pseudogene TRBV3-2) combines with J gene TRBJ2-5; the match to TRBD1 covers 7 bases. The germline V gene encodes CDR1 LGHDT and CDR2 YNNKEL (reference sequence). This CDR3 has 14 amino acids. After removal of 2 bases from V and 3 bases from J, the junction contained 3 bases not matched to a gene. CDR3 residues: CASSQSGTEETQYF. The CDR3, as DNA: TGTGCCAGCAGCCAATCTGGGACAGAAGAGACCCAGTACTTC.

The CDR3 spells CASSQGGWYEKLFF. The CDR3 DNA reads as TGTGCCAGCAGTCAGGGGGGATGGTATGAAAAACTGTTTTTT. This chain uses TRBV7-2 with TRBJ1-4, with 7 bases lining up with TRBD1. This CDR3 comprises 14 residues. CDR1 is SGHTA and CDR2 is FQGNSA in the germline V gene. After removal of 6 bases from V and 6 bases from J, the junction contained 7 bases not matched to a gene.

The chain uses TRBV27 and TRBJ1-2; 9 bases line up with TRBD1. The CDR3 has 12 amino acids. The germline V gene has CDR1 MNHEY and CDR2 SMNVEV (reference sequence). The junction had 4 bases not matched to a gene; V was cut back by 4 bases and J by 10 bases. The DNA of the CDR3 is TGTGCCAGCAGTTCAAACAGGGGGCACTACACCTTC. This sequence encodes CASSSNRGHYTF.

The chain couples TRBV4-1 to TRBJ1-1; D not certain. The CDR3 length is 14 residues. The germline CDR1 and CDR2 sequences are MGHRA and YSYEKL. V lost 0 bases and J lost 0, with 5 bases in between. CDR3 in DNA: TGCGCCAGCAGCCAAGATGAGTTGAACACTGAAGCTTTCTTT. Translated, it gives CASSQDELNTEAFF.

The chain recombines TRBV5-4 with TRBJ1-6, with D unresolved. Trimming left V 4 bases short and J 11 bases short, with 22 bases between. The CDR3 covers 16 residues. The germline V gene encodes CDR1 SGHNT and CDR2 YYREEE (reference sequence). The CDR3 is CASSPEAGSLAPPLHF. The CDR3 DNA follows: TGTGCCAGCAGCCCGGAGGCCGGAAGTCTCGCTCCACCCCTCCACTTT.

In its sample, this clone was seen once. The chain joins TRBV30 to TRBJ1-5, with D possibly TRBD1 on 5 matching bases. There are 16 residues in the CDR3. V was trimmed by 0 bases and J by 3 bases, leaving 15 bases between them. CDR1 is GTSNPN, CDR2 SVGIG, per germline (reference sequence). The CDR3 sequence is CAWSVSGGGANQPQHF. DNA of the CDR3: TGTGCCTGGAGTGTATCGGGGGGGGGAGCCAATCAGCCCCAGCATTTT.

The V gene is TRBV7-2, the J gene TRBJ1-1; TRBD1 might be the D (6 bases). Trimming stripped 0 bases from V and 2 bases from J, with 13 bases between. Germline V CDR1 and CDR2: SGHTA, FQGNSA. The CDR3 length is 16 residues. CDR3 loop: CASSLAGNRVNTEAFF. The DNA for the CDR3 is TGTGCCAGCAGCTTAGCCGGAAACAGGGTCAACACTGAAGCTTTCTTT. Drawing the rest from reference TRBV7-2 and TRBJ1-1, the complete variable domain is GAGVSQSPSNKVTEKGKDVELRCDPISGHTALYWYRQSLGQGLEFLIYFQGNSAPDKSGLPSDRFSAERTGGSVSTLTIQRTQQEDSAVYLCASSLAGNRVNTEAFFGQGTRLTVV.

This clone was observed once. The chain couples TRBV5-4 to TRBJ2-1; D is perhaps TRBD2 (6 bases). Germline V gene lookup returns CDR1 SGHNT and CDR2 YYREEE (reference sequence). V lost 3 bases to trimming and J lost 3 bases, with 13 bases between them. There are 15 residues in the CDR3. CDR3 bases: TGTGCCAGCAGCTACGGCGGGATCTTCTACAATGAGCAGTTCTTC. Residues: CASSYGGIFYNEQFF.

The CDR3 DNA reads TGTGCCAGCAGTGAACAGGGGACACAAGAGACCCAGTACTTC. Its protein is CASSEQGTQETQYF. This chain uses TRBV6-1 with TRBJ2-5, with D possibly being TRBD1 (6 bases). The CDR3 runs 14 residues. Trimming took off 2 bases at V and 2 bases at J, with 9 bases between the two ends. Germline assignment: CDR1 MNHNS and CDR2 SASEGT.

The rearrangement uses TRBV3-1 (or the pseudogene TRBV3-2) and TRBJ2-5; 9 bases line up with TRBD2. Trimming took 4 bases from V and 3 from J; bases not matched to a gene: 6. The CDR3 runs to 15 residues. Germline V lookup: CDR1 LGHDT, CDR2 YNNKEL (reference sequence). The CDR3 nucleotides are TGTGCCAGCAGCCGGAGCGGGGGGTGGAAAGAGACCCAGTACTTC. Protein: CASSRSGGWKETQYF.

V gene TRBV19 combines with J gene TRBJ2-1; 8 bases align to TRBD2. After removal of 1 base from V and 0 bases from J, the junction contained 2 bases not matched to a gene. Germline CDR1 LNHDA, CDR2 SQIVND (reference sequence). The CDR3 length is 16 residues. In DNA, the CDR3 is TGTGCCAGTAGTATAGGAGGGACTAGCTCCTACAATGAGCAGTTCTTC. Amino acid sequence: CASSIGGTSSYNEQFF.

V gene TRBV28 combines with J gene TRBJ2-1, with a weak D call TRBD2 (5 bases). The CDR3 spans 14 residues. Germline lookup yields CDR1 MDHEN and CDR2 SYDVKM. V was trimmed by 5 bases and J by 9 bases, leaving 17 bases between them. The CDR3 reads CASSRPGRIFEQFF. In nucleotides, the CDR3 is TGTGCCAGCAGTCGTCCGGGAAGGATCTTTGAGCAGTTCTTC.

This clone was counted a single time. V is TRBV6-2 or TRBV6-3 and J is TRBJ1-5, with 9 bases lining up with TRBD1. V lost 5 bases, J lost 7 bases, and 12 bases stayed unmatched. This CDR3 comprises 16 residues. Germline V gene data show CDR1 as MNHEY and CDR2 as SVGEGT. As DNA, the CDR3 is TGTGCCAGCAGTCAACCGGGACAGGGTTCAAGACAGCCCCAGCATTTT. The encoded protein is CASSQPGQGSRQPQHF.

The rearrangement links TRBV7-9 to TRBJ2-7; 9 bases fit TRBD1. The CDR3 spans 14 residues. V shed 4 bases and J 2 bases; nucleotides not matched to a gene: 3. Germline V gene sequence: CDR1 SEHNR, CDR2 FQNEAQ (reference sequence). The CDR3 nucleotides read TGTGCCAGCAGCTACCGGGACAGGGCCTACGAGCAGTACTTC. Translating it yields CASSYRDRAYEQYF.

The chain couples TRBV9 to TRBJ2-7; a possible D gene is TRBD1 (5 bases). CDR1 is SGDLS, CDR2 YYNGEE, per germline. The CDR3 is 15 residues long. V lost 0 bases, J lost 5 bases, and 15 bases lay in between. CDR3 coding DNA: TGTGCCAGCAGCGTAGCTGCAGGGTCGGGTGACGAGCAGTACTTC. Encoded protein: CASSVAAGSGDEQYF.

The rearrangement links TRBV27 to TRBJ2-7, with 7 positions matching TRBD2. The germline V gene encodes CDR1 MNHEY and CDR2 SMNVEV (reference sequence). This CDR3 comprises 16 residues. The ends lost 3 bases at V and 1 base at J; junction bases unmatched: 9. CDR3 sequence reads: CASSFLRGTNSYEQYF. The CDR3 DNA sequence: TGTGCCAGCAGTTTTTTACGTGGGACTAATTCCTACGAGCAGTACTTC.

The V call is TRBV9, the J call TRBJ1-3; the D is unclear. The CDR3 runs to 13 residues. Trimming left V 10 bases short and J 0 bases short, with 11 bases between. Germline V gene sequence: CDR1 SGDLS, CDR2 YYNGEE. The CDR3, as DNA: TGTGCCGCTCCACGGGGCTCTGGAAACACCATATATTTT. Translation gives CAAPRGSGNTIYF.

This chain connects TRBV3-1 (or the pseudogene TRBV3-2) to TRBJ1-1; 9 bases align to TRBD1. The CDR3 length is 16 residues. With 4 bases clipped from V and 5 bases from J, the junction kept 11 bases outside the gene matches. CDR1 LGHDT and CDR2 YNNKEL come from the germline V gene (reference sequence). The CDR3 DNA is TGTGCCAGCAGCCCATTCCCGGGACAGGGTAAGACTGAAGCTTTCTTT. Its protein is CASSPFPGQGKTEAFF.

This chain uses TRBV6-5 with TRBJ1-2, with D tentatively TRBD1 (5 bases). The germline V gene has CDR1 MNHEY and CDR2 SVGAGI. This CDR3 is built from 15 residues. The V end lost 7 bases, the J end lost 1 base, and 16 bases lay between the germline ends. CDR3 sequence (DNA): TGTGCCAGCACCCGGGAGGCAGGGATTAACTATGGCTACACCTTC. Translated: CASTREAGINYGYTF.

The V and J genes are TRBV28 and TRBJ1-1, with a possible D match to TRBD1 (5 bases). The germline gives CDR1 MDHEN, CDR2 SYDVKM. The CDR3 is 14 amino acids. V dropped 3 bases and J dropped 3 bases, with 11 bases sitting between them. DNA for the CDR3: TGTGCCAGCAGTTTGGGGGGAGAATACACTGAAGCTTTCTTT. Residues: CASSLGGEYTEAFF. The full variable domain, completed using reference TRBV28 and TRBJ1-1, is DVKVTQSSRYLVKRTGEKVFLECVQDMDHENMFWYRQDPGLGLRLIYFSYDVKMKEKGDIPEGYSVSREKKERFSLILESASTNQTSMYLCASSLGGEYTEAFFGQGTRLTVV.

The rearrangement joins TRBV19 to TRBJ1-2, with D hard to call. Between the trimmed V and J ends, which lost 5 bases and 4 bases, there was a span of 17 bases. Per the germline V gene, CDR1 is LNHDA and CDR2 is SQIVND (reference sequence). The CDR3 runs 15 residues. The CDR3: CASSPQRPGSYGYTF. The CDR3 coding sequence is TGTGCCAGTAGTCCCCAGAGACCGGGATCCTATGGCTACACCTTC.

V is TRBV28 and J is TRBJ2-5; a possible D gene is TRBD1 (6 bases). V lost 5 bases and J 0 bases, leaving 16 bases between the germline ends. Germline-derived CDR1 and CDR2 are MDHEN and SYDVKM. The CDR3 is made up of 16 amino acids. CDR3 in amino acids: CASSVQGTANQETQYF. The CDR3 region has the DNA TGTGCCAGCAGTGTACAGGGAACTGCTAACCAAGAGACCCAGTACTTC.

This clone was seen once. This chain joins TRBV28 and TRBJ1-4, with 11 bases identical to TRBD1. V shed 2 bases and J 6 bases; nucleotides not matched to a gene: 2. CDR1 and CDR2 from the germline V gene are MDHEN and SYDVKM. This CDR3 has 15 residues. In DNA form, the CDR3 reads TGTGCCAGCAGTTTAGGGGGACAGGGGGATGAAAAACTGTTTTTT. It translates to CASSLGGQGDEKLFF.

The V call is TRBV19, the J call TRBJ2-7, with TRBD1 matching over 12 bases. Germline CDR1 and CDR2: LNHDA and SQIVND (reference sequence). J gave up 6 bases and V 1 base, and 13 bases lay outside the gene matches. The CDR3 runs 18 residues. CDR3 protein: CASSIAPGQGARSGEQYF. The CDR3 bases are TGTGCCAGTAGTATAGCACCGGGACAGGGGGCGAGATCAGGCGAGCAGTACTTC.

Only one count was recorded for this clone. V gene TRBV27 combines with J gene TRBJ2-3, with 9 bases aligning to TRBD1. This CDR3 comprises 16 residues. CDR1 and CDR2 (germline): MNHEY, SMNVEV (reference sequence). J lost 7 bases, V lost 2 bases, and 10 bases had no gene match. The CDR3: CASSLPGGTGSNTQYF. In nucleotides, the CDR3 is TGTGCCAGCAGTTTACCCGGTGGGACAGGGTCGAATACGCAGTATTTT.